One and the same sample provided the 27 T cell receptor beta chains below, sequenced in a study of shared clonotypes between healthy human individuals. Method: immunoSEQ multiplex PCR; TCRdb's copy keeps in-frame clones and lacks some. The sample lists roughly 1,100,000 clones, more than 60% occurring once. The specimen was memory CD4+ T cells sorted from blood. Subset specified: CD45RA-negative fraction. The receptors were gathered from a man between 18 and 29 years old in good health.

This rearrangement joins TRBV6-1 to TRBJ2-7; perhaps TRBD2 as D (6 bases). This CDR3 has 14 amino acids. The germline V gene has CDR1 MNHNS and CDR2 SASEGT. The V end was cut by 10 bases, the J end by 5 bases, with 21 bases between. CDR3 residues: CATSITEGNHEQYF. CDR3 nucleotides: TGTGCCACCTCCATCACGGAGGGAAACCACGAGCAGTACTTC.

With respect to this clone: One end of the junction varies from germline; a read error may be responsible. This chain links TRBV7-7 with TRBJ2-5; possible D gene TRBD1, 6 bases. The germline CDR1 and CDR2 sequences are SSHAT and FNYEAQ (reference sequence). This CDR3 has 15 residues. DNA of the CDR3: TGTGCTAGCAGCTTAGGCGCAGGGGTTCAAGAGACCCAGTACTTC. Translation gives CASSLGAGVQETQYF.

The chain combines TRBV30 with TRBJ1-2; D is unresolved. CDR3 size: 12 residues. Between the trimmed V and J ends, which lost 2 bases and 4 bases, there was a span of 8 bases. The V gene's germline CDR1 is GTSNPN and CDR2 SVGIG (reference sequence). The CDR3 here is CAWSRPSYGYTF. CDR3 nucleotide sequence: TGTGCCTGGAGTAGACCGAGCTATGGCTACACCTTC. The full variable domain, in which reference TRBV30 and TRBJ1-2 provide the parts outside the CDR3, is SQTIHQWPATLVQPVGSPLSLECTVEGTSNPNLYWYRQAAGRGLQLLFYSVGIGQISSEVPQNLSASRPQDRQFILSSKKLLLSDSGFYLCAWSRPSYGYTFGSGTRLTVV.

The chain is built from TRBV5-4 and TRBJ1-4; 7 bases line up with TRBD1. CDR1 and CDR2 (germline): SGHNT, YYREEE (reference sequence). There are 13 residues in the CDR3. V shed 5 bases and J 4 bases; nucleotides not matched to a gene: 2. CDR3 sequence: CASRGTDNEKLFF. CDR3 bases: TGTGCCAGCAGAGGGACAGATAATGAAAAACTGTTTTTT.

The gene calls are TRBV19 and TRBJ2-7; D assignment may be TRBD1 or TRBD2 (5 bases each). V shed 10 bases and J shed 4 bases, with 23 bases lying between them. CDR1 LNHDA and CDR2 SQIVND come from the germline V gene (reference sequence). The CDR3 sequence is 15 residues long. The CDR3 loop is CATRPLDKGPYEQYF. The CDR3, as DNA: TGTGCCACCCGCCCGTTGGACAAGGGACCTTACGAGCAGTACTTC.

This sequence joins TRBV14 and TRBJ2-7; 10 bases line up with TRBD1. Trimming took 4 bases from V and 5 from J; bases not matched to a gene: 8. This CDR3 has 15 residues. Germline V gives CDR1 SGHDN, CDR2 FVKESK. The CDR3 nucleotides are TGTGCCAGCAGCCCCTCTGGGACAGGGGCGGACGAGCAGTACTTC. It codes for CASSPSGTGADEQYF. Full variable domain (missing parts from reference TRBV14 and TRBJ2-7): EAGVTQFPSHSVIEKGQTVTLRCDPISGHDNLYWYRRVMGKEIKFLLHFVKESKQDESGMPNNRFLAERTGGTYSTLKVQPAELEDSGVYFCASSPSGTGADEQYFGPGTRLTVT.

The chain employs TRBV6-1 and TRBJ2-4; the D is unclear. CDR1 MNHNS and CDR2 SASEGT come from the germline V gene. The CDR3 is 14 amino acids. V was trimmed by 7 bases and J by 0 bases, leaving 10 bases between them. The CDR3 here is CASTSPLAKNIQYF. The CDR3, as DNA: TGTGCCAGCACCTCGCCTCTAGCCAAAAACATTCAGTACTTC.

Here the CDR3 DNA reads TGCGCCAGCAGCTTTAGCGGGAGCTCAGGCGAGCAGTACTTC. This encodes CASSFSGSSGEQYF. The J gene is TRBJ2-7, the V gene TRBV5-1; 9 bases map to TRBD2. The germline V gene encodes CDR1 SGHRS and CDR2 YFSETQ. The length of the CDR3 is 14 residues. V shed 2 bases and J 6 bases; nucleotides not matched to a gene: 6.

This clone turned up a few times. This rearrangement joins TRBV30 to TRBJ2-1; the D is unclear. Trimming removed 3 bases from V and 4 bases from J, with 7 bases in between. Germline-derived CDR1 and CDR2 are GTSNPN and SVGIG (reference sequence). The CDR3 runs to 12 residues. In DNA form, the CDR3 reads TGTGCCTGGAGATGGCAGTACAATGAGCAGTTCTTC. Translation gives CAWRWQYNEQFF.

This chain joins TRBV11-2 and TRBJ1-1; no clear D. V dropped 5 bases and J dropped 1 base, with 14 bases sitting between them. Germline values: CDR1 SGHAT, CDR2 FQNNGV. This CDR3 has 15 amino acids. In nucleotides, the CDR3 is TGTGCCAGCAGCAACCGGGAAAGCCGGAACACTGAAGCTTTCTTT. Amino acid sequence: CASSNRESRNTEAFF. Full variable domain (missing parts from reference TRBV11-2 and TRBJ1-1): EAGVAQSPRYKIIEKRQSVAFWCNPISGHATLYWYQQILGQGPKLLIQFQNNGVVDDSQLPKDRFSAERLKGVDSTLKIQPAKLEDSAVYLCASSNRESRNTEAFFGQGTRLTVV.

The gene calls are TRBV10-3 and TRBJ2-1; 13 nucleotides line up with TRBD2. The CDR3 spans 15 residues. The ends lost 7 bases at V and 7 bases at J; junction bases unmatched: 7. CDR1 is ENHRY and CDR2 is SYGVKD in the germline V gene. The CDR3 bases are TGTGCCATCACCATAGGGACTAGCGGGGCGAATGAGCAGTTCTTC. It codes for CAITIGTSGANEQFF.

CDR3 in DNA: TGTGCCTGGAGCGAGGACAGCTCTGGAAACACCATATATTTT. Residues: CAWSEDSSGNTIYF. The chain has TRBV30 and TRBJ1-3, with TRBD1 as a possible D gene (6 bases). V lost 3 bases and J lost 0, with 9 bases in between. The germline CDR1 and CDR2 sequences are GTSNPN and SVGIG (reference sequence). The CDR3 has 14 residues.

There are a few counts of this clone. The chain uses TRBV5-8 and TRBJ2-1; a possible D gene is TRBD1 (6 bases). Germline V gene lookup returns CDR1 SGHTS and CDR2 YDEGEE. The CDR3 is made up of 15 amino acids. V gave up 6 bases and J gave up 3 bases, with 16 bases separating them. The DNA of the CDR3 is TGTGCCAGCACCCCCCGGGGACAAAGCTACAATGAGCAGTTCTTC. It yields the protein CASTPRGQSYNEQFF.

The V call is TRBV5-8, the J call TRBJ1-4, with TRBD1 matching 9 bases. Germline V CDR1 and CDR2: SGHTS, YDEGEE. The V and J ends lost 4 bases and 0 bases, in that order; junction bases with no gene match: 7. The CDR3 extends over 17 amino acids. CDR3 sequence: CASSPGQGWATNEKLFF. The CDR3 DNA reads as TGTGCCAGCAGCCCGGGACAGGGCTGGGCAACTAATGAAAAACTGTTTTTT.

Note on this clone: Compared with germline, one end of the junction differs, possibly owing to a read error. Distinct nucleotide sequences in the sample also encode this CDR3. The chain uses TRBV7-2 and TRBJ2-7; 10 nucleotides line up with TRBD2. The CDR3 runs to 14 residues. CDR1 is SGHTA and CDR2 is FQGNSA in the germline V gene. CDR3 DNA sequence: TGTGCCAGCAGGTTAGCGGGGGGCTCCTACGAGCAGTACTTC. Its translation is CASRLAGGSYEQYF.

This clone was recorded only once. The chain combines TRBV29-1 with TRBJ2-5, with a tentative D call TRBD1 (6 bases). V dropped 4 bases and J dropped 3 bases, with 15 bases sitting between them. The CDR3 is made up of 14 amino acids. Germline loops: CDR1 SQVTM, CDR2 ANQGSEA. CDR3 in DNA: TGCAGCGTTGCGAGGGGGACCCGGAAAGAGACCCAGTACTTC. Amino acids: CSVARGTRKETQYF.

Only one count was recorded for this clone. The J gene is TRBJ2-7, the V gene TRBV7-9, with 9 bases lining up with TRBD2. Germline V gene lookup returns CDR1 SEHNR and CDR2 FQNEAQ (reference sequence). The CDR3 has 14 amino acids. V shed 4 bases, J shed 2 bases, and the junction held 3 bases outside the gene matches. DNA of the CDR3: TGTGCCAGCAGCTCCAGCGGGGGGCCCTACGAGCAGTACTTC. Translation gives CASSSSGGPYEQYF.

V is TRBV6-8 and J is TRBJ1-3; 9 nucleotides agree with TRBD1. CDR3 length: 19 residues. J was trimmed by 0 bases and V by 11 bases; bases with no gene match: 20. Germline V CDR1 and CDR2: MNHGY, SAAAGT. CDR3 in amino acids: CAEGGGTGIQDPSGNTIYF. The CDR3 region has the DNA TGTGCCGAGGGGGGAGGGACAGGGATACAAGATCCCTCTGGAAACACCATATATTTT.

The J gene is TRBJ2-7, the V gene TRBV9; 8 positions agree with TRBD2. V gave up 3 bases and J gave up 0 bases; unmatched junction bases: 2. CDR1 SGDLS and CDR2 YYNGEE come from the germline V gene. The CDR3 covers 14 residues. Here the CDR3 DNA reads TGTGCCAGCAGCGGTAGCGGGGCCTCCTACGAGCAGTACTTC. It codes for CASSGSGASYEQYF.

CDR3 amino acids: CASSPPAGGNTEAFF. CDR3 bases: TGTGCCAGCAGCCCGCCGGCAGGGGGAAACACTGAAGCTTTCTTT. The V gene is TRBV7-9, the J gene TRBJ1-1; 7 nucleotides match TRBD1. This CDR3 region has 15 residues. V shed 5 bases, J shed 2 bases, and the junction held 8 bases outside the gene matches. CDR1 SEHNR and CDR2 FQNEAQ come from the germline V gene (reference sequence).

V usage is TRBV2 and J usage is TRBJ1-1, with D unclear. Germline assignment: CDR1 SNHLY and CDR2 FYNNEI. V was shortened by 6 bases and J by 0 bases, with 11 bases between the two germline ends. This CDR3 has 14 amino acids. CDR3 in amino acids: CASRFSSMNTEAFF. For the CDR3, the DNA is TGTGCCAGCAGATTTTCTTCTATGAACACTGAAGCTTTCTTT.

This clone was seen repeatedly, ten times or more. This specimen includes other DNA sequences encoding the same CDR3. The chain is built from TRBV30 and TRBJ2-7; 10 nucleotides align to TRBD2. The CDR3 consists of 16 residues. V shed 0 bases and J 7 bases; nucleotides not matched to a gene: 12. Germline CDR1 is GTSNPN and CDR2 is SVGIG (reference sequence). DNA for the CDR3: TGTGCCTGGAGTGTCTCTAGCGGGAGACGCCGGGGGGAGCAGTACTTC. This gives the protein CAWSVSSGRRRGEQYF. The complete variable domain, with remaining parts taken from reference TRBV30 and TRBJ2-7, reads SQTIHQWPATLVQPVGSPLSLECTVEGTSNPNLYWYRQAAGRGLQLLFYSVGIGQISSEVPQNLSASRPQDRQFILSSKKLLLSDSGFYLCAWSVSSGRRRGEQYFGPGTRLTVT.

The chain uses TRBV19 and TRBJ1-1; the D gene is possibly TRBD1 (5 bases). The length of the CDR3 is 13 residues. V lost 9 bases and J 8 bases, leaving 19 bases between the germline ends. Per the germline V gene, CDR1 is LNHDA and CDR2 is SQIVND (reference sequence). DNA for the CDR3: TGTGCCAGCCAAAACCCGGGGGGAGGGGAAGCTTTCTTT. Protein product: CASQNPGGGEAFF.

The table lists this clone with a count of one. V gene TRBV6-6 combines with J gene TRBJ2-3, with D unclear. The germline V gene has CDR1 MNHNY and CDR2 SVGAGI (reference sequence). The length of the CDR3 is 14 residues. V lost 2 bases to trimming and J lost 5 bases, with 11 bases between them. CDR3 coding DNA: TGTGCCAGCAGTTACCCCACGGAGAGAGATACGCAGTATTTT. Amino acid sequence: CASSYPTERDTQYF.

This clone was observed a handful of times. The rearrangement links TRBV5-1 to TRBJ1-2; TRBD1 matches 7 bases. Germline assignment: CDR1 SGHRS and CDR2 YFSETQ. The V segment lost 2 bases and the J segment 11 bases; nucleotides outside the gene matches: 12. The length of the CDR3 is 14 residues. Here the CDR3 DNA reads TGCGCCAGCAGCTTCGGACAGGAACCGCCACCATACACCTTC. It encodes CASSFGQEPPPYTF.

Turning to this clone: One base separates it from a far larger clone, so it is likely a read error. Other DNA sequences within the sample encode an identical CDR3. This chain connects TRBV27 to TRBJ2-7, with 8 bases that match TRBD1. CDR1 and CDR2 (germline): MNHEY, SMNVEV (reference sequence). This CDR3 spans 16 amino acids. The CDR3 coding sequence is TGTGCCAGCAGTTCATCGAGGGGGACAGGCCTTTACGAGCAGTATTTC. The encoded protein is CASSSSRGTGLYEQYF.

The rearrangement joins TRBV11-2 to TRBJ2-7; TRBD1 is a possible D gene (6 bases). Germline lookup yields CDR1 SGHAT and CDR2 FQNNGV. Trimming left V 1 base short and J 2 bases short, with 15 bases between. The CDR3 contains 16 residues. CDR3 sequence (DNA): TGTGCCAGCAGCTTAGTTGCCGGGACATCGACCTACGAGCAGTACTTC. Residues: CASSLVAGTSTYEQYF. The complete variable domain, with remaining parts taken from reference TRBV11-2 and TRBJ2-7, reads EAGVAQSPRYKIIEKRQSVAFWCNPISGHATLYWYQQILGQGPKLLIQFQNNGVVDDSQLPKDRFSAERLKGVDSTLKIQPAKLEDSAVYLCASSLVAGTSTYEQYFGPGTRLTVT.